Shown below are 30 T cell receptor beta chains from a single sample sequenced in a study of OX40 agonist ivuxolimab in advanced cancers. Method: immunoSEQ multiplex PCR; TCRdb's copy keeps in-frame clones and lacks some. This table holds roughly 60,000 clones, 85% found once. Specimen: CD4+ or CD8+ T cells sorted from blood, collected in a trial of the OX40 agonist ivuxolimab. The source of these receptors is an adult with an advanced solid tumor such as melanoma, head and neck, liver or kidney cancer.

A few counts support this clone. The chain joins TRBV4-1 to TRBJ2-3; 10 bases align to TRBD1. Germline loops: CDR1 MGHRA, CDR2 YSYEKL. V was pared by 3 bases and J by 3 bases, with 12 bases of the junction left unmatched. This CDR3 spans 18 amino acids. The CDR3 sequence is CASSHHPRTGGRTDTQYF. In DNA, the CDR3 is TGCGCCAGCAGCCATCACCCCCGGACAGGGGGACGTACAGATACGCAGTATTTT.

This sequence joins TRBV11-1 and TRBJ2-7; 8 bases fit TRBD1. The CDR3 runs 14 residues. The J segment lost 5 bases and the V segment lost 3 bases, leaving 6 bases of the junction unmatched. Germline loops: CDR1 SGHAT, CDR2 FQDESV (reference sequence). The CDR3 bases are TGTGCCAGCAGCTTCCAGGGGGCGGCCCACGAGCAGTACTTC. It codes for CASSFQGAAHEQYF.

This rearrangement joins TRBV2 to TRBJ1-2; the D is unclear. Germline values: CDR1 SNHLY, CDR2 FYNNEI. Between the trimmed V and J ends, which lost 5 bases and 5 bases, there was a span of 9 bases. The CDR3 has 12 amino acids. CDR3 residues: CASSTEPYGYTF. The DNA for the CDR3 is TGTGCCAGCAGTACTGAACCATATGGCTACACCTTC.

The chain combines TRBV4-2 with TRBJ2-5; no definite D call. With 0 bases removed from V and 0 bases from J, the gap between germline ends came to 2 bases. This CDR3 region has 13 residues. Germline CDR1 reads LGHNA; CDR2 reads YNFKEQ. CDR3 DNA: TGTGCCAGCAGCCAAGAGTACCAAGAGACCCAGTACTTC. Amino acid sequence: CASSQEYQETQYF.

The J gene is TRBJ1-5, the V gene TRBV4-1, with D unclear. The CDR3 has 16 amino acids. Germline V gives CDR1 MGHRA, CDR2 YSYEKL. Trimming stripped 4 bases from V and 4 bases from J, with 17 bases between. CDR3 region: CASSLTAMRENQPQHF. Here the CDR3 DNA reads TGCGCCAGCAGCCTCACGGCGATGAGGGAGAATCAGCCCCAGCATTTT.

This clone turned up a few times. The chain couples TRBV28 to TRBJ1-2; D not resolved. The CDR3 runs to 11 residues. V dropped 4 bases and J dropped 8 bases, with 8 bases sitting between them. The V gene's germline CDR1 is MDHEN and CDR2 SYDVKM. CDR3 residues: CASSWIQGYTF. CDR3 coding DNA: TGTGCCAGCAGTTGGATCCAGGGCTACACCTTC.

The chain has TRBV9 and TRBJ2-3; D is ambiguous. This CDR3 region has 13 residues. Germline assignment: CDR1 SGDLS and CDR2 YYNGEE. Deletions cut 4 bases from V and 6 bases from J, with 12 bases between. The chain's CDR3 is CASSPSFWDTQYF. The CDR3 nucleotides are TGTGCCAGCAGCCCTTCTTTCTGGGATACGCAGTATTTT.

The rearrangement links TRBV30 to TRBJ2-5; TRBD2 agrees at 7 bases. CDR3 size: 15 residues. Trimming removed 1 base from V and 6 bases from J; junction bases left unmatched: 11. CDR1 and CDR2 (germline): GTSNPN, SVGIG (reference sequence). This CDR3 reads CAWSGGGWYGQTQYF. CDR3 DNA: TGTGCCTGGAGTGGGGGGGGATGGTACGGACAGACCCAGTACTTC.

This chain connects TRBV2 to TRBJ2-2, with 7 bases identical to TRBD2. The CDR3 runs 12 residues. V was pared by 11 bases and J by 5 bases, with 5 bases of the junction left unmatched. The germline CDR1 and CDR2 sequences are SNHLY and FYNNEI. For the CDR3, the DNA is TGTGCCGGCGGGAGCGTTACCGGGGAGCTGTTTTTT. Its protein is CAGGSVTGELFF.

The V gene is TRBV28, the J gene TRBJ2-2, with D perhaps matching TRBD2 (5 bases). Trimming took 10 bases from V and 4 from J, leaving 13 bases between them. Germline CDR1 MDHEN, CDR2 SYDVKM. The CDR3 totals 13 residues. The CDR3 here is CATRGSGTGELFF. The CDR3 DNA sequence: TGTGCCACCCGAGGGTCGGGCACCGGGGAGCTGTTTTTT.

The CDR3 is CASSQETQSNTEAFF. The CDR3 nucleotides read TGCGCCAGCAGCCAAGAGACCCAGTCGAACACTGAAGCTTTCTTT. This chain links TRBV4-1 with TRBJ1-1; D remains unclear. The CDR3 covers 15 residues. Germline V CDR1 and CDR2: MGHRA, YSYEKL. V was shortened by 0 bases and J by 1 base, with 9 bases between the two germline ends.

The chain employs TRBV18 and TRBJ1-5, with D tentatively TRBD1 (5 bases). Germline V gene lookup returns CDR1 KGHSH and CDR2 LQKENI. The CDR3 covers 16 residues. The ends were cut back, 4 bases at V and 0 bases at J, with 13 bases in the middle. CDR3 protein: CASSLTGRISNQPQHF. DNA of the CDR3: TGTGCCAGCTCACTGACGGGACGGATTAGCAATCAGCCCCAGCATTTT.

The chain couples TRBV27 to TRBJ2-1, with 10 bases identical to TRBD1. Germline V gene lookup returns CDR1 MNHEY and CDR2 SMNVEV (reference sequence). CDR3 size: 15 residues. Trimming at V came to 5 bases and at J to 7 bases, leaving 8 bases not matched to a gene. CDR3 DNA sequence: TGTGCCAGCAGTAGGGACAGGGGAAGGAGGAATGAGCAGTTCTTC. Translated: CASSRDRGRRNEQFF.

DNA for the CDR3: TGTGCCAGCAGCCCGACAGACCTGAATCAGCCCCAGCATTTT. Amino acid sequence: CASSPTDLNQPQHF. V and J are TRBV16 and TRBJ1-5; D possibly corresponds to TRBD1 (5 bases). The CDR3 loop spans 14 amino acids. Germline-derived CDR1 and CDR2 are KGHSY and FQNENV. Trimming shortened V by 4 bases and J by 4 bases, and 11 bases separated the two germline ends.

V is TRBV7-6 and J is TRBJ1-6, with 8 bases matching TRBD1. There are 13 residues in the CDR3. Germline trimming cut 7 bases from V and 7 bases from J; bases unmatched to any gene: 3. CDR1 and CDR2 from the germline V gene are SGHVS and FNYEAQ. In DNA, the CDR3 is TGTGCCAGCACCGACAGGGGAAATTCACCCCTCCACTTT. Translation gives CASTDRGNSPLHF.

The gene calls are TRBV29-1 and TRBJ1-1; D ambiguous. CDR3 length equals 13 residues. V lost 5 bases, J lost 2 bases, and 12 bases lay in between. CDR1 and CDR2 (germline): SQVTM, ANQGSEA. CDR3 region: CSVMGQTNTEAFF. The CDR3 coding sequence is TGCAGCGTTATGGGCCAGACCAACACTGAAGCTTTCTTT.

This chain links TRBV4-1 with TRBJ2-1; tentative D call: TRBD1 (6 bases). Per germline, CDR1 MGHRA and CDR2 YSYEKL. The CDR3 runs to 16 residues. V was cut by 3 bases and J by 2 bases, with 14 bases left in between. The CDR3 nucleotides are TGCGCCAGCAGCCAGGACGGGACAAGCCCCTACAATGAGCAGTTCTTC. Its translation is CASSQDGTSPYNEQFF.

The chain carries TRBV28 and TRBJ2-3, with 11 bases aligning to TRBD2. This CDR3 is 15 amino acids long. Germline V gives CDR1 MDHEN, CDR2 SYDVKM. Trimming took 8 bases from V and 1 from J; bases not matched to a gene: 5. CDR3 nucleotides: TGTGCCAGCGGACAACTAGCGGGGGGCACAGATACGCAGTATTTT. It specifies CASGQLAGGTDTQYF.

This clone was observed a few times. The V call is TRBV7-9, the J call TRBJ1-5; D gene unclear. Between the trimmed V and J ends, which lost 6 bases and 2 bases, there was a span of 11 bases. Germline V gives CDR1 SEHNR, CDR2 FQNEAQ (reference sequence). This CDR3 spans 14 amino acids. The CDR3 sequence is CASRSDGGNQPQHF. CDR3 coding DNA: TGTGCCAGCAGATCAGACGGGGGCAATCAGCCCCAGCATTTT.

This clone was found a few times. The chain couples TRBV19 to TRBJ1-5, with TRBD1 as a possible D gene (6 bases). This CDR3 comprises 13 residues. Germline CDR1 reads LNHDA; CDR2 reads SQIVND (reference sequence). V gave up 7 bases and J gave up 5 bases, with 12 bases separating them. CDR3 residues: CASTNRADQPQHF. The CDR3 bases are TGTGCCAGTACTAACAGGGCCGATCAGCCCCAGCATTTT. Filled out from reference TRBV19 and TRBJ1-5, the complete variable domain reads DGGITQSPKYLFRKEGQNVTLSCEQNLNHDAMYWYRQDPGQGLRLIYYSQIVNDFQKGDIAEGYSVSREKKESFPLTVTSAQKNPTAFYLCASTNRADQPQHFGDGTRLSIL.

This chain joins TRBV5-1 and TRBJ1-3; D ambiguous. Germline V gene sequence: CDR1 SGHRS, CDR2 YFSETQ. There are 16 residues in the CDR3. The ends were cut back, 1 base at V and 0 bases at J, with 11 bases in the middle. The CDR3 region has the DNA TGCGCCAGCAGCTTGCTCGACGTATTCTCTGGAAACACCATATATTTT. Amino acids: CASSLLDVFSGNTIYF. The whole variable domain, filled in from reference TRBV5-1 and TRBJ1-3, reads KAGVTQTPRYLIKTRGQQVTLSCSPISGHRSVSWYQQTPGQGLQFLFEYFSETQRNKGNFPGRFSGRQFSNSRSEMNVSTLELGDSALYLCASSLLDVFSGNTIYFGEGSWLTVV.

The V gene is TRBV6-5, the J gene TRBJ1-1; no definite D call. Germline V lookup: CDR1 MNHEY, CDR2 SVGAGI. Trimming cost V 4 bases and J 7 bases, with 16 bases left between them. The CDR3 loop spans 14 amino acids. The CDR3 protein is CASSFRDFSGEAFF. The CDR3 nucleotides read TGTGCCAGCAGTTTTAGGGATTTTAGTGGTGAAGCTTTCTTT.

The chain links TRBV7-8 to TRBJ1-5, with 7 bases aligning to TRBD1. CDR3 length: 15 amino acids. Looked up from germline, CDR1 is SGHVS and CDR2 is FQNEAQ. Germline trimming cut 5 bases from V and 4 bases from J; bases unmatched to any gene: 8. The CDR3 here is CASSPAGDSNQPQHF. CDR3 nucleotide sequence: TGTGCCAGCAGCCCAGCGGGGGACAGTAATCAGCCCCAGCATTTT.

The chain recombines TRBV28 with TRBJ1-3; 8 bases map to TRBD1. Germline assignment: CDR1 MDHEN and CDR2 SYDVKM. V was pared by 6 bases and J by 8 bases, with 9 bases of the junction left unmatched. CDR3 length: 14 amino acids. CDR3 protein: CASSSVDRVYTIYF. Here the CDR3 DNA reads TGTGCCAGCAGCTCTGTGGACAGGGTATACACCATATATTTT.

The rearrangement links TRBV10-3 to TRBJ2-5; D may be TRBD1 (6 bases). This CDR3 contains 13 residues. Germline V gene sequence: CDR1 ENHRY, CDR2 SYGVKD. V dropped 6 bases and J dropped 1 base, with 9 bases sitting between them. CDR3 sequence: CAIRDSPQETQYF. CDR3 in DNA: TGTGCCATCAGGGACAGTCCCCAAGAGACCCAGTACTTC.

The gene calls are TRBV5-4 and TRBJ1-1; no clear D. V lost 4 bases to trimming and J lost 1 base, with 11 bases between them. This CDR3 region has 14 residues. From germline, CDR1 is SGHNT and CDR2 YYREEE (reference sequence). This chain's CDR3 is CASSPGPGNTEAFF. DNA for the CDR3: TGTGCCAGCAGCCCGGGTCCCGGGAACACTGAAGCTTTCTTT.

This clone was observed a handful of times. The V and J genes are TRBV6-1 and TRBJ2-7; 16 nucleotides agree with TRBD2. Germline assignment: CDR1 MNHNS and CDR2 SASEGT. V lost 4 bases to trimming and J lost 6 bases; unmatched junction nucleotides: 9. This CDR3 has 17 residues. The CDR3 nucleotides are TGTGCCAGCAGTGCCCCCTCGGGACTAGCGGGGGGGCGCGAGCAGTACTTC. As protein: CASSAPSGLAGGREQYF.

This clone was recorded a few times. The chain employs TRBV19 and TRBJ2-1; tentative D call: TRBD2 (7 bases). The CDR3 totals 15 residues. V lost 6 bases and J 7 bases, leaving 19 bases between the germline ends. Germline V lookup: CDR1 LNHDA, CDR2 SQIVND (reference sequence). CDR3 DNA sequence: TGTGCCAGTAGCCCAGAGGCGGGGGCCCCGAATGAGCAGTTCTTC. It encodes CASSPEAGAPNEQFF.

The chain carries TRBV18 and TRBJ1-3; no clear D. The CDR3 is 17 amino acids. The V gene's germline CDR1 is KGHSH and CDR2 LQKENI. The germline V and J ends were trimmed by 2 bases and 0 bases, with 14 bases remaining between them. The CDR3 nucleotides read TGTGCCAGCTCACCAAATGACGCCGAACTCTCTGGAAACACCATATATTTT. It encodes CASSPNDAELSGNTIYF.

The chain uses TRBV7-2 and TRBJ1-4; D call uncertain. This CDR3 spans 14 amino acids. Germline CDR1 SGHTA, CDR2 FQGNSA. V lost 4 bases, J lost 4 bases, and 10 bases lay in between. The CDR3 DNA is TGTGCCAGCAGCTCGAGGCCCTTTAATGAAAAACTGTTTTTT. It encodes CASSSRPFNEKLFF.